These 10 T cell receptor beta chains share one sample of origin, sequenced in a study of shared clonotypes between healthy human individuals. Produced via immunoSEQ multiplex PCR; TCRdb's table is partial and in-frame only. The sample shows some 2 million clones, roughly 95% of them seen only once. In the naive CD8 group, cells lacked CD45RO and were positively selected for CCR7, so terminally differentiated effector memory CD45RA+ cells were left out. The material sequenced was naive CD8+ T cells sorted from blood. All receptors derive from a man between 18 and 29 years old in good health.

Regarding this clone: In the same sample, other DNA sequences code for this CDR3. The gene calls are TRBV20-1 and TRBJ2-3; unclear D gene. Trimming took off 0 bases at V and 6 bases at J, with 4 bases between the two ends. Germline V gene lookup returns CDR1 DFQATT and CDR2 SNEGSKA (reference sequence). The CDR3 length is 11 residues. The CDR3 DNA is TGCAGTGCTAGAGAGGTGGATACGCAGTATTTT. Translating it yields CSAREVDTQYF.

The chain combines TRBV2 with TRBJ1-5; TRBD1 agrees at 8 bases. Germline trimming cut 6 bases from V and 5 bases from J; bases unmatched to any gene: 3. The CDR3 has 13 amino acids. Germline CDR1 is SNHLY and CDR2 is FYNNEI. The CDR3 DNA sequence: TGTGCCAGCAGATCGACAGGGGATCAGCCCCAGCATTTT. This encodes CASRSTGDQPQHF.

This chain joins TRBV5-1 and TRBJ2-7, with D tentatively TRBD2 (6 bases). The CDR3 is 14 residues long. CDR1 SGHRS and CDR2 YFSETQ come from the germline V gene. Trimming cost V 1 base and J 5 bases, with 13 bases left between them. This chain's CDR3 is CASSLLRGYDEQYF. In DNA form, the CDR3 reads TGCGCCAGCAGCTTGCTGCGGGGTTATGACGAGCAGTACTTC.

The chain couples TRBV6-5 to TRBJ1-2; D remains unclear. The germline V gene has CDR1 MNHEY and CDR2 SVGAGI. This CDR3 is built from 12 residues. Trimming left V 6 bases short and J 5 bases short, with 10 bases between. The CDR3 reads CASRELGYGYTF. CDR3 bases: TGTGCCAGCAGAGAACTGGGGTATGGCTACACCTTC.

The V gene is TRBV30, the J gene TRBJ2-2, with D possibly being TRBD2 (5 bases). The V end lost 4 bases, the J end lost 1 base, and 10 bases lay between the germline ends. There are 14 residues in the CDR3. Germline CDR1 and CDR2: GTSNPN and SVGIG (reference sequence). The CDR3 spells CAWTEGVNTGELFF. The CDR3 DNA sequence: TGTGCCTGGACTGAGGGCGTGAACACCGGGGAGCTGTTTTTT.

This clone was observed once. The chain combines TRBV4-3 with TRBJ2-1; D uncertain. Germline loops: CDR1 LGHNA, CDR2 YSLEER. The V and J ends lost 0 bases and 1 base respectively, with 10 bases between them. The CDR3 sequence is 16 residues long. CDR3 in DNA: TGCGCCAGCAGCCAAGATCGAGACTTTTCCTACAATGAGCAGTTCTTC. Translating gives CASSQDRDFSYNEQFF.

This chain links TRBV4-1 with TRBJ2-2; perhaps TRBD1 as D (5 bases). Germline assignment: CDR1 MGHRA and CDR2 YSYEKL. The CDR3 extends over 16 amino acids. The V end lost 1 base, the J end lost 6 bases, and 15 bases lay between the germline ends. CDR3 region: CASSQGQGLFSGELFF. The DNA of the CDR3 is TGCGCCAGCAGCCAAGGTCAGGGCTTATTTTCCGGGGAGCTGTTTTTT.

V is TRBV29-1 and J is TRBJ2-2; no reliable D call. Trimming removed 2 bases from V and 4 bases from J, with 11 bases in between. The CDR3 is 14 amino acids. Looked up from germline, CDR1 is SQVTM and CDR2 is ANQGSEA. CDR3 sequence: CSVELAPGTGELFF. The CDR3 DNA reads TGCAGCGTTGAATTGGCCCCCGGCACCGGGGAGCTGTTTTTT.

With regard to this clone: Within the sample, other DNA sequences also encode this same CDR3. The J gene is TRBJ2-7, the V gene TRBV9, with TRBD2 identical over 7 bases. The CDR3 totals 13 residues. Germline CDR1 and CDR2: SGDLS and YYNGEE. The trim removed 4 bases at V and 3 bases at J, leaving 4 bases unmatched. CDR3 protein: CASSPSGRYEQYF. The DNA for the CDR3 is TGTGCCAGCAGCCCTAGCGGTCGCTACGAGCAGTACTTC.

This clone was picked up one time. This chain connects TRBV10-3 to TRBJ1-2, with D maybe TRBD1 (5 bases). The CDR3 spans 15 residues. Germline CDR1 ENHRY, CDR2 SYGVKD. V dropped 3 bases and J dropped 5 bases, with 16 bases sitting between them. This CDR3 is CAISESDSKGYGYTF. CDR3 DNA sequence: TGTGCCATCAGTGAATCCGACAGTAAGGGATATGGCTACACCTTC.